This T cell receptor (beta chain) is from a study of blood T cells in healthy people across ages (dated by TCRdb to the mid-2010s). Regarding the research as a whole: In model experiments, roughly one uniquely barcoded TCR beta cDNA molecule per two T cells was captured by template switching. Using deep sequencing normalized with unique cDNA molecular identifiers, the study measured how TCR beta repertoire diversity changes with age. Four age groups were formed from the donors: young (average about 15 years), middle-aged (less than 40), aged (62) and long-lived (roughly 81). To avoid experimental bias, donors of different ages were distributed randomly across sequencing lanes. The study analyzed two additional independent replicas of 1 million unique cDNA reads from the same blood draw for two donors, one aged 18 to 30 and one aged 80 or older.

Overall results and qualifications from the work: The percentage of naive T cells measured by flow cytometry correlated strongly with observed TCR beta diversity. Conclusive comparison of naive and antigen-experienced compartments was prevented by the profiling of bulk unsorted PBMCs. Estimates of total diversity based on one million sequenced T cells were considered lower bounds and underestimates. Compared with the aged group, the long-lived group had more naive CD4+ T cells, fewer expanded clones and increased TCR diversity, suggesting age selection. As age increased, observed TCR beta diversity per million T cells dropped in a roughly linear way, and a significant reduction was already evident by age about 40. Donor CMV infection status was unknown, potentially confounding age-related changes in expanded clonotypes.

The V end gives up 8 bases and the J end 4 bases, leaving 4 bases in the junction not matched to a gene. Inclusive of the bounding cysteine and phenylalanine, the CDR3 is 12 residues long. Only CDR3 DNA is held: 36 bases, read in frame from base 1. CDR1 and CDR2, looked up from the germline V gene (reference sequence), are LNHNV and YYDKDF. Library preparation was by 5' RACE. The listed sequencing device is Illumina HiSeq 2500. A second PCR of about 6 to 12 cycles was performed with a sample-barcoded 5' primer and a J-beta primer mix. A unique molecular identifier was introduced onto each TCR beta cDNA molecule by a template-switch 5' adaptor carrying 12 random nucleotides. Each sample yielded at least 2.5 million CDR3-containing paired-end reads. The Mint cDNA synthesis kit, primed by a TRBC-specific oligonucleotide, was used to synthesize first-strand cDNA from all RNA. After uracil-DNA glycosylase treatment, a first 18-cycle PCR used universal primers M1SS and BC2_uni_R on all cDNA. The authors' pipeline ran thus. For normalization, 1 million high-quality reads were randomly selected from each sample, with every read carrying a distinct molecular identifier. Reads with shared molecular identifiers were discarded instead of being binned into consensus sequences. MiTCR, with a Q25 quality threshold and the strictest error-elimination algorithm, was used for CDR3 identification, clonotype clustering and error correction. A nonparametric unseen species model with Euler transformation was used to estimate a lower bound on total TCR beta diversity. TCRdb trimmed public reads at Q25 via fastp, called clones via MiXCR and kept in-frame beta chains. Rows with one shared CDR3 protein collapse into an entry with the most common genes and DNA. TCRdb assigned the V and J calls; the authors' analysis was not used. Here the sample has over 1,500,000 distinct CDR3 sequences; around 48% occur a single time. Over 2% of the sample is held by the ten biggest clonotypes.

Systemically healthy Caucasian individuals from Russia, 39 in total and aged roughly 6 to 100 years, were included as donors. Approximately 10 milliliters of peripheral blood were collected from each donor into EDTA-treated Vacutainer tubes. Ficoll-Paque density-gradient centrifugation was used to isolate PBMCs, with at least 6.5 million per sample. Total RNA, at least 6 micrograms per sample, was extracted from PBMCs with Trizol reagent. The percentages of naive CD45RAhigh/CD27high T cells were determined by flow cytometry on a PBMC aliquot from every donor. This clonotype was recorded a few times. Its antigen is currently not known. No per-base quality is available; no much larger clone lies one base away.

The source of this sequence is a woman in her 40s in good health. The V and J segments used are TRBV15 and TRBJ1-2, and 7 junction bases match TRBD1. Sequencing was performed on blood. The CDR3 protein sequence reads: CATYGTAYGYTF. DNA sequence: TGTGCCACCTATGGGACAGCCTATGGCTACACCTTC.